These T cell receptor beta chains were read from a single sample in a study of cytomegalovirus exposure and HLA in healthy donors. The repertoire was sequenced with immunoSEQ multiplex PCR; TCRdb's copy has only in-frame clones and lacks some. The table for this sample gives around 75,000 clones. The specimen was PBMCs. The receptors were sampled from a man in his fifties in good health and CMV-seropositive. Each CDR3 is given with its conserved first and last residue. D genes are given only for firm matches.

d_gene	v_gene	j_gene	CDR3nt	CDR3aa
TRBD2	TRBV5-1	TRBJ2-5	TGCGCCAGCAGCTCGACTAGCGGGGAGGAGACCCAGTACTTC	CASSSTSGEETQYF
TRBD1	TRBV18	TRBJ2-5	TGTGCCAGCTCACCCTCAGGGGGCGTAGAGACCCAGTACTTC	CASSPSGGVETQYF
NA	TRBV18	TRBJ1-6	TGTGCCAGCTCTCCTCAGGGAGGACATTCACCCCTCCACTTT	CASSPQGGHSPLHF
TRBD1	TRBV7-3	TRBJ1-6	TGTGCCAGCAGTTCCGGGACAGGGTCAAGTCCCCTCCACTTT	CASSSGTGSSPLHF
NA	TRBV6-1	TRBJ2-7	TGTGCCAGCAGTGAATCGGTCGATCGGGGGCAGTACTTC	CASSESVDRGQYF
NA	TRBV7-7	TRBJ2-5	TGTGCCAGCAGCTTAAAGATAGACCAAGAGACCCAGTACTTC	CASSLKIDQETQYF
NA	TRBV5-1	TRBJ1-3	TGCGCCAGCAGCCTGGGGGGGGGCCGTGGAAACACCATATATTTT	CASSLGGGRGNTIYF
NA	TRBV30	TRBJ1-5	TGTGCCTGGAGTGCTGAGGGAGACCCGTATCAGCCCCAGCATTTT	CAWSAEGDPYQPQHF
NA	TRBV6-5	TRBJ1-2	TGTGCCAGCAGTACAAGACCTACGGGGGACTATGGCTACACCTTC	CASSTRPTGDYGYTF
NA	TRBV18	TRBJ1-5	TGTGCCAGCTCACCAATAACAGGGCAAAGCAATCAGCCCCAGCATTTT	CASSPITGQSNQPQHF
NA	TRBV7-9	TRBJ2-7	TGTGCCAGCAGCTCGAACTACGAGCAGTACTTC	CASSSNYEQYF
NA	TRBV30	TRBJ2-6	TGTGCCTGGAGTCCAGACAACGTCGGGGCCAACGTCCTGACTTTC	CAWSPDNVGANVLTF
NA	TRBV11-3	TRBJ2-2	TGTGCCAGCAGCTTATCTCCAGGGCCCACCGGGGAGCTGTTTTTT	CASSLSPGPTGELFF
TRBD1	TRBV6-5	TRBJ1-2	TGTGCCAGCCAGGCAGGGGGCAATGGCTACACCTTC	CASQAGGNGYTF
TRBD1	TRBV28	TRBJ1-2	TGTGCCAGCAGTTTGCAGGGGGCAAACTATGGCTACACCTTC	CASSLQGANYGYTF
TRBD2	TRBV19	TRBJ2-2	TGTGCCAGTAGTATGGAGGGGACTAGCGGCACCGGGGAGCTGTTTTTT	CASSMEGTSGTGELFF
NA	TRBV6-1	TRBJ1-2	TGTGCCAGCAGTGATAGCCGATACTATGGCTACACCTTC	CASSDSRYYGYTF
TRBD1	TRBV18	TRBJ1-1	TGTGCCAGCTCACCTCCGACAGGGACGACTGAAGCTTTCTTT	CASSPPTGTTEAFF
NA	TRBV5-1	TRBJ2-1	TGCGCCAGCAGCTTGGAGGCAGGGATGTCCTACAATGAGCAGTTCTTC	CASSLEAGMSYNEQFF
TRBD1	TRBV27	TRBJ1-5	TGTGCCAGCAGTTTTCGACCCCCGGGACAGGGAGTGTTTCAGCCCCAGCATTTT	CASSFRPPGQGVFQPQHF
TRBD1	TRBV5-4	TRBJ1-6	TGTGCCAGCAGCCAGGGACAGCTAAATTCACCCCTCCACTTT	CASSQGQLNSPLHF
TRBD1	TRBV5-8	TRBJ1-4	TGTGCCAGCAGAAGGACAGGGGGGGCGGAAAAACTGTTTTTT	CASRRTGGAEKLFF
TRBD2	TRBV7-9	TRBJ2-1	TGTGCCAGCACCTTTAGCGGGTCCGACAATGAGCAGTTCTTC	CASTFSGSDNEQFF
TRBD1	TRBV4-2	TRBJ1-1	TGTGCCAGCAGCCAACACCGGGACAGGAACACTGAAGCTTTCTTT	CASSQHRDRNTEAFF
NA	TRBV30	TRBJ1-2	TGTGCCTGGAGTTCAGGGGAATATGGCTACACCTTC	CAWSSGEYGYTF
NA	TRBV7-2	TRBJ1-1	TGTGCCAGCAGCTTAGCGGGAGATACTGAAGCTTTCTTT	CASSLAGDTEAFF
NA	TRBV7-9	TRBJ2-5	TGTGCCAGCAACGGGGGACGGCAAGAGACCCAGTACTTC	CASNGGRQETQYF
NA	TRBV7-9	TRBJ1-1	TGTGCCAGCAGCCTCCTCGTGAACACTGAAGCTTTCTTT	CASSLLVNTEAFF
NA	TRBV11-2	TRBJ1-2	TGTGCCAGCAGCTTAGATCGCGGAGGGACCAACTATGGCTACACCTTC	CASSLDRGGTNYGYTF
TRBD2	TRBV6-1	TRBJ2-3	TGTGCCAGTGTGACTAGCTGGGGCACAGATACGCAGTATTTT	CASVTSWGTDTQYF
TRBD1	TRBV5-5	TRBJ2-5	TGTGCCAGCAGCTTGCGCACAGGGGGTCAAGAGACCCAGTACTTC	CASSLRTGGQETQYF
TRBD1	TRBV5-4	TRBJ2-5	TGTGCCAGCAGGGAGGGACAGGATCAAGAGACCCAGTACTTC	CASREGQDQETQYF
NA	TRBV2	TRBJ2-7	TGTGCCAGCAGTAGAGGGTCAGGGGGGTCCTACGAGCAGTACTTC	CASSRGSGGSYEQYF
NA	TRBV7-8	TRBJ2-7	TGTGCCAGCAGCTTAGCGCATCGGGAGCAGTACTTC	CASSLAHREQYF
TRBD1	TRBV11-2	TRBJ1-4	TGTGCCAGCAGCGACGGACAGGGAGATGAAAAACTGTTTTTT	CASSDGQGDEKLFF
NA	TRBV5-1	TRBJ1-2	TGCGCCAGCAGCTTGGAGACTGAGGCTGGCTACACCTTC	CASSLETEAGYTF
TRBD2	TRBV7-8	TRBJ2-1	TGTGCCAGCAGCTGGTCCGGGACTAGCGGCAATGAGCAGTTCTTC	CASSWSGTSGNEQFF
TRBD2	TRBV4-1	TRBJ2-3	TGCGCCAGTAAAAGGGAGGGCGGGACAGATACGCAGTATTTT	CASKREGGTDTQYF